This TCR beta chain came from a study of shared clonotypes between healthy human individuals. Study summary: Every donor yielded three CD4 naive, three CD4 memory, two CD8 naive and one CD8 memory plate. Regarding the study as a whole: Specimens sampled were limited to blood, with tissue repertoires likely differing.

The data were produced by immunoSEQ multiplex PCR, yet TCRdb's version contains in-frame clones alone and is incomplete. The sample has over a million clones; approximately 80% are singletons. Remarks on this clone: Its antigen is not known.

This CDR3 is 14 amino acids long. V lost 5 bases, J lost 8 bases, and 6 bases stayed unmatched. Germline values: CDR1 SGHTA, CDR2 FQGNSA. The rearrangement uses TRBV7-2 and TRBJ1-2; TRBD1 agrees at 12 bases. The source of this sequence is a man in his late teens or twenties in good health. Some clones in this sample may be carry-over from other donors' samples. The material sequenced was memory CD4+ T cells from PBMCs. Subset in this sample: CD45RA-negative fraction. The CDR3 nucleotides read TGTGCCAGCAGCGGGCGGGACAGGGGGCAAGGCTACACCTTC. Its translation is CASSGRDRGQGYTF. Full variable domain (outside the CDR3, taken from reference TRBV7-2 and TRBJ1-2): GAGVSQSPSNKVTEKGKDVELRCDPISGHTALYWYRQSLGQGLEFLIYFQGNSAPDKSGLPSDRFSAERTGGSVSTLTIQRTQQEDSAVYLCASSGRDRGQGYTFGSGTRLTVV.